This entry lists 6 T cell receptor beta chains sequenced from one sample in a study of T cells in Graves' hyperthyroidism and ophthalmopathy. Using RNA transcripts as the source, TCR beta CDR3 regions were amplified. When the TCR CDR3 underwent first-round RT-PCR, the HTBI primer set was used. MiXCR was run by TCRdb on the multiplex PCR reads, yielding one entry per CDR3 protein. The table has under 600,000 distinct CDR3 sequences, approximately 16% seen once. The sample was blood. These receptor sequences come from a middle-aged woman with Graves' ophthalmopathy.

For this clonotype: This could be a read error, since a much larger clone is one nucleotide away. V is TRBV6-1 and J is TRBJ2-1; unclear D gene. Trimming cost V 10 bases and J 0 bases, with 13 bases left between them. CDR1 MNHNS and CDR2 SASEGT come from the germline V gene. This CDR3 region has 14 residues. Here the CDR3 reads CANRYADSYNEQFF. The CDR3 region has the DNA TGTGCCAATCGTTACGCGGACTCCTACAATGAGCAGTTCTTC.

This clonotype was detected many times. The chain is built from TRBV7-2 and TRBJ2-2, with 7 bases identical to TRBD2. V lost 3 bases to trimming and J lost 8 bases; unmatched junction nucleotides: 9. Germline loops: CDR1 SGHTA, CDR2 FQGNSA. The CDR3 is 15 amino acids. The CDR3 sequence: CASSFMIGGSGELFF. In nucleotides, the CDR3 is TGTGCCAGCAGCTTCATGATTGGCGGGAGTGGGGAGCTGTTTTTT.

Ten or more counts support this clonotype. DNA for the CDR3: TGCAGTGCTAGACAGATGGGGGGCGGGCCAAAAGAGACCCAGTACTTC. Residues: CSARQMGGGPKETQYF. The chain has TRBV20-1 and TRBJ2-5; D possibly matches TRBD1 or TRBD2 (6 bases each). Germline V CDR1 and CDR2: DFQATT, SNEGSKA (reference sequence). The CDR3 is 16 residues long. The ends were cut back, 2 bases at V and 3 bases at J, with 19 bases in the middle.

This clonotype was observed a handful of times. The CDR3 region has the DNA TGTGCCAGCCGTATTGTCTCTGGAAACACCATATATTTT. It yields the protein CASRIVSGNTIYF. V gene TRBV7-2 combines with J gene TRBJ1-3; no definite D call. The V end lost 8 bases, the J end lost 0 bases, and 8 bases lay between the germline ends. The CDR3 has 13 residues. Germline lookup yields CDR1 SGHTA and CDR2 FQGNSA.

The CDR3 nucleotides are TGTGCCAGCAGTGGGGCCCCGGGCGCAGAGACCCAGTACTTC. The encoded protein is CASSGAPGAETQYF. The chain employs TRBV2 and TRBJ2-5; D uncertain. CDR1 and CDR2 (germline): SNHLY, FYNNEI. The V gene lost 4 bases and the J gene lost 4 bases, with 13 bases spanning the gap. CDR3 length: 14 residues.

The rearrangement uses TRBV5-1 and TRBJ1-2, with 7 bases that match TRBD1. This CDR3 region has 13 residues. V was pared by 5 bases and J by 8 bases, with 9 bases of the junction left unmatched. Germline-derived CDR1 and CDR2 are SGHRS and YFSETQ. In DNA, the CDR3 is TGCGCCAGCAGACGGACAGGAGGAGGAGGCTACACCTTC. This translates into CASRRTGGGGYTF.